This TCR beta chain was identified in a study of shared clonotypes between healthy human individuals. Trimming took off 0 bases at V and 6 bases at J, with 12 bases between the two ends. CDR3 size: 14 residues. The germline CDR1 and CDR2 sequences are SGHNT and YYREEE (reference sequence). General study results and limits: Some clonotypes were shared by all four sorted-subset donors, while others were not shared. The non-shared ones had lower generation probabilities than the shared ones. Estimated clonotype richness was generally higher in naive than memory subsets.

Data came from immunoSEQ multiplex PCR; TCRdb stores just in-frame clones and leaves some out. This sample has about 2.5 million clones; roughly 90% occur once, and the top ten carry roughly 0.34%. Note on this clone: Antigen: not known.

The rearrangement uses TRBV5-4 and TRBJ1-1; D is perhaps TRBD1 (5 bases). The sequencing sample was made of naive CD4+ T cells from PBMCs. Specified subset: CD45RA+ positively selected. This sequence was found in a man between 18 and 35 years old in good health. Some clones in this sample may be carry-over from other donors' samples. CDR3 coding DNA: TGTGCCAGCAGCTTGGTAGGGGATAGGGCTGAAGCTTTCTTT. The encoded protein is CASSLVGDRAEAFF.